This T cell receptor beta chain appears in the sequencing data of a study of blood T cell repertoires in COVID-19 (dated by TCRdb to 2020 to 2021). For the study in its entirety: Samples from collaborators originated in the United States, Italy and Spain and spanned both the acute and convalescent phases of COVID-19. The dataset comprised deeply sampled blood TCRbeta repertoires from subjects exposed to, actively infected with, or recovered from COVID-19. HLA class I and class II types, where available, came from metadata supplied by the sample provider rather than from assay-based typing. A freely available public database, intended as a resource for researchers studying the immune response to SARS-CoV-2, is where the repertoires were released. The samples were drawn from the first 160 participants of the ongoing ImmuneRACE study and from over 950 subjects provided by 6 global collaborators. Sample metadata almost always included a de-identified subject ID, COVID-19 status, age in years and sex. The prospective study material was composed of cDNA or gDNA derived from T cells, B-cell-depleted T cells, or PBMCs. Points the paper makes about the study in general: Clinical and demographic metadata were provided uncurated, with the amount varying by source and participant.

Comments on this clone: There is no known antigen for this receptor. No base qualities exist here, and no much larger clone lies one base off it.

Another Seattle source contributed samples from volunteer blood donors who had recovered from COVID-19. The collaborating institutions used their own protocols to collect whole blood in K2EDTA tubes. For TCRbeta analysis, collaborators shipped samples as frozen whole blood, isolated PBMCs, or DNA extracted from either of those sample types. TCRbeta CDR3 regions were amplified from genomic DNA using the immunoSEQ Assay, a bias-controlled multiplex PCR. The original methods were these. Nucleated cell counts per sample were estimated from amplification of reference gene primers within the assay. Sequence reads were collapsed and filtered to measure the absolute abundance of every unique TCRbeta CDR3 rearrangement. For each sample, productive Simpson clonality was calculated as the square root of Simpson's diversity index over productive rearrangements. Imported from immuneACCESS, the table was reduced by TCRdb to in-frame sequences with V and J called. These copies leave out some clones; in studies compared against another copy, an unresolved V gene accounts for under half, and the cause of the remainder is not known. V and J calls plus clone size are reproduced from that table; the DNA served to infer D and trimming. The sample table holds some 270,000 clones, of which approximately 92% were seen once. 4% to 5% of the sample is in the top ten clones.

The source material was peripheral blood. This clonotype originated in a woman aged 40 to 55 who had recovered from COVID-19.

The DNA sequence is given as TGTGCCAGCAGCTCCACAGGGGTCTCCTACGAGCAGTACTTC. This encodes CASSSTGVSYEQYF. The chain links TRBV13 with TRBJ2-7; 7 bases in between match TRBD1. Germline trimming: 4 bases from V, 0 bases from J; junction bases outside gene matches: 3. From the cysteine through the phenylalanine, the CDR3 covers 14 amino acids. Just the 42-base CDR3 DNA is kept, in frame starting at base 1. CDR1 PRHDT and CDR2 FYEKMQ were looked up in the germline V gene (reference sequence).